Following are 5 T cell receptor beta chains from one sample sequenced in a study of CD8+CD57+ T cells in acquired aplastic anemia. According to the study, genomic DNA was the template for TCR beta VDJ and CDR3 profiling. MiXCR, applied by TCRdb to the reads, yields one record per CDR3 protein. The data hold over 150,000 distinct CDR3 sequences, with around 40% observed a single time. Sequences were obtained from sorted CD4+, CD8+, or CD8+CD57+ T cells (not recorded which) from PBMCs. The receptors derive from a human donor in good health.

This clonotype was observed many times. This sequence joins TRBV19 and TRBJ2-3, with 9 bases lining up with TRBD2. The CDR3 sequence is 18 residues long. Trimming cost V 0 bases and J 5 bases; bases outside gene matches: 12. Germline V lookup: CDR1 LNHDA, CDR2 SQIVND (reference sequence). The CDR3 coding sequence is TGTGCCAGTAGTATAGATCTATGGGCGGGGGGGCATTTAGATACGCAGTATTTT. This gives the protein CASSIDLWAGGHLDTQYF.

The V call is TRBV25-1, the J call TRBJ1-3; possible D gene TRBD1, 6 bases. The CDR3 is 18 residues long. Deletions cut 2 bases from V and 2 bases from J, with 19 bases between. From germline, CDR1 is MGHDK and CDR2 SYGVNS. The CDR3 nucleotides are TGTGCCAGCAGTGAACCACTCGTCCCCAACAGGGCTGGAAACACCATATATTTT. Its protein product is CASSEPLVPNRAGNTIYF.

At least ten counts were recorded for this clonotype. The V gene is TRBV5-4, the J gene TRBJ2-3; 9 bases are shared with TRBD1. The V and J ends lost 2 bases and 2 bases, in that order; junction bases with no gene match: 6. Germline V CDR1 and CDR2: SGHNT, YYREEE (reference sequence). The CDR3 has 16 amino acids. CDR3 protein: CASSFGQGSFTDTQYF. The CDR3, as DNA: TGTGCCAGCAGCTTCGGACAGGGGAGCTTCACAGATACGCAGTATTTT.

The chain uses TRBV4-1 and TRBJ2-1, with D tentatively TRBD2 (6 bases). V shed 1 base and J shed 1 base, with 17 bases lying between them. Germline V gene lookup returns CDR1 MGHRA and CDR2 YSYEKL. The CDR3 length is 18 residues. Here the CDR3 reads CASSQVGGGTGSYNEQFF. The CDR3, as DNA: TGCGCCAGCAGCCAAGTTGGAGGCGGGACGGGTTCCTACAATGAGCAGTTCTTC.

To note about this clonotype: Just one base apart from a much larger clone, this may be a read error. The chain combines TRBV20-1 with TRBJ1-5, with TRBD1 as a possible D gene (6 bases). V was shortened by 0 bases and J by 3 bases, with 12 bases between the two germline ends. The CDR3 is 15 amino acids. Germline CDR1 and CDR2: DFQATT and SNEGSKA (reference sequence). CDR3: CSARDTAGDNQPQHF. CDR3 bases: TGCAGTGCTAGAGATACGGCAGGGGACAATCAGCCCCAGCATTTT.